The following is a TCR beta chain sequence with its context. Its binding antigen is unknown. No much larger clone exists at a distance of one base, and base qualities are not known. RNA was extracted using the RNeasy kit, and roughly 0.5 to 1 ug of the RNA was reverse transcribed with random hexamers. The immunoSEQ multiplex PCR assay, which covers 54 Vbeta and 13 Jbeta segments, was used to amplify TCR beta CDR3 regions. To correct PCR amplification bias, a synthetic template baseline was used for both primer optimization and computational correction. In the original analysis: Only productive sequences were kept, with reads annotated to V, D and J genes according to IMGT and analyzed in immunoSEQ Analyzer. To calculate clonality, Shannon entropy was normalized by log2 of the number of productive unique sequences and then subtracted from one. For each patient and control, public and private clones were evaluated among the 100 most prevalent clones. A clone was defined as Susac-specific if it was absent from the healthy and MS cohorts, from roughly 1,000 published viral clones and from other ImmuneACCESS disease sequences. The public sequencing data were trimmed at Q25 with fastp and processed into clonotypes with MiXCR by TCRdb, which kept only in-frame beta chains. Each entry merges the rows of one CDR3 protein and shows their most common DNA and genes. The V and J calls and clone size come from TCRdb's table, not from the authors' own analysis. A total of 120,000 or so distinct CDR3 sequences appear in this sample, around 94% of them only once. The ten top clones hold 0.21% of the sample.

High-throughput TCR beta sequencing profiled peripheral blood CD8+ and CD4+ T cells from healthy donors, Susac syndrome patients and multiple sclerosis patients. The Susac syndrome patients fulfilled recently defined diagnostic criteria for definite or probable disease. Bulk CD8+ and CD4+ T cells were purified by magnetic negative isolation, while CD8+ TEMRA cells were enriched using FACS. Blood was drawn into EDTA tubes, processed within 24 hours, and PBMCs were isolated by density gradient centrifugation. PBMCs destined for TCR sequencing were cryopreserved in liquid nitrogen and later thawed in a 37 °C water bath. A purity of at least 90% was achieved for sorted or isolated CD4+, CD8+ and CD8+ TEMRA cells. This sample was included in a study of CD8 T cells in Susac syndrome (dated 2019 in TCRdb). Concerning the study at large: Of the Susac syndrome patients who were sequenced, six had clinically active disease and eight or nine were in clinical remission. Clonality of the CD8+ T cell repertoire was compared between more than 10 healthy donors, approximately 14 Susac syndrome patients and 15 or so multiple sclerosis patients. At blood withdrawal, Susac syndrome patients were therapy-naive, treated with corticosteroids (with IVIg additionally given to some), or treated with IVIg alone. Repertoire sequencing was used to test whether CD8+ T cell activation and differentiation in Susac syndrome was antigen driven. The research as a whole found: CD8+ repertoires in Susac syndrome showed clonal expansion, which was highest in CD8+ TEMRA cells and was greater in clinically active patients than in remitting patients. Looking at Susac-specific public clones, the researchers identified sixteen in the total CD8+ repertoire and roughly 5 in the CD8+ TEMRA repertoire. The study acknowledged that relatively few individuals were included in the TCR sequencing and HLA analysis.

Trimming takes 10 bases off V and 5 bases off J; junction bases not matched to a gene: 24. From a lookup of the germline V gene, CDR1 and CDR2 are MNHEY and SVGEGT. Reading from cysteine to phenylalanine, the CDR3 counts 18 amino acids. CDR3 DNA only is kept here, 54 bases in frame from base 1. Here the chain combines TRBV6-2 or TRBV6-3 and TRBJ2-7, with 9 bases aligning to TRBD1. This clonotype was sampled from a human donor with Susac syndrome. Source material: CD8+ T cells from PBMCs. The DNA reads as follows: TGTGCCACCCAACCCTGGACAGGGGAGATGGGGTTTACGAACGAGCAGTACTTC. Translated, this gives CATQPWTGEMGFTNEQYF.